The present entry profiles one T cell receptor (beta chain) with its context. This entry is derived from a study of blood T cell repertoires in COVID-19. Background on the study: Acute-phase and convalescent COVID-19 samples originated in the United States, Italy and Spain. T cells, B-cell-depleted T cells, or PBMCs provided the cDNA or gDNA that served as material.

CDR3 length equals 14 residues. Looked up from germline, CDR1 is SGDLS and CDR2 is YYNGEE. The V end lost 4 bases, the J end lost 6 bases, and 14 bases lay between the germline ends. The authors' processing: Reference gene primer amplification yielded estimated nucleated cell counts. Libraries were prepared by immunoSEQ multiplex PCR; TCRdb keeps only in-frame clonotypes and omits some of them. Clonal size and the V and J genes are those of that table, whereas D and trimming came from the DNA. The sample records 97,000 or so clones, 70% to 85% being singletons. This TCR was recovered from a man in his 70s with acute or convalescent COVID-19. The material sequenced was peripheral blood. V and J are TRBV9 and TRBJ2-1; tentatively, D is TRBD1 (5 bases). The chain's CDR3 is CASSFRTNSNEQFF. The CDR3 nucleotides are TGTGCCAGCAGCTTCCGGACAAACTCCAATGAGCAGTTCTTC.